The 11 T cell receptor beta chains below all came from one sample that was sequenced in a study of blood T cell repertoires in COVID-19. Here immunoSEQ multiplex PCR was the method, and the copy in TCRdb shows in-frame clones only, minus some. There are about 280,000 clones in the sample; around 80% occur only once, and 5% lies in the top ten. The specimen sequenced was PBMCs or T cells enriched from blood (not recorded which). Receptors were obtained from a man aged 40-49 years who had been exposed to COVID-19.

The gene calls are TRBV18 and TRBJ1-1; D gene ambiguous. CDR3 length: 15 residues. The germline CDR1 and CDR2 sequences are KGHSH and LQKENI. Trimming removed 1 base from V and 1 base from J, with 10 bases in between. Here the CDR3 DNA reads TGTGCCAGCTCACCACTGGACGCGGGGAACACTGAAGCTTTCTTT. Protein sequence: CASSPLDAGNTEAFF.

The chain has TRBV27 and TRBJ2-7; the D gene is possibly TRBD1 (6 bases). The length of the CDR3 is 15 residues. The germline CDR1 and CDR2 sequences are MNHEY and SMNVEV (reference sequence). V lost 3 bases, J lost 5 bases, and 17 bases lay in between. CDR3 coding DNA: TGTGCCAGCAGTTTCGTAATACAGGGCCCCAACGAGCAGTACTTC. This gives the protein CASSFVIQGPNEQYF.

This chain uses TRBV2 with TRBJ2-7, with a weak D call TRBD2 (6 bases). The V gene lost 0 bases and the J gene lost 0 bases, with 21 bases spanning the gap. Germline-derived CDR1 and CDR2 are SNHLY and FYNNEI. The CDR3 runs to 19 residues. The CDR3 nucleotides read TGTGCCAGCAGTGAAGCAGGGCTCTCGGGAGTCCATAGCTCCTACGAGCAGTACTTC. Its translation: CASSEAGLSGVHSSYEQYF.

The chain combines TRBV25-1 with TRBJ1-1; TRBD1 matches 7 bases. CDR3 size: 14 residues. Losses at the gene ends were 4 bases for V and 4 bases for J; bases not matched to a gene: 6. Germline loops: CDR1 MGHDK, CDR2 SYGVNS. The CDR3 sequence is CASSAMTGFTEAFF. The CDR3 bases are TGTGCCAGCAGTGCAATGACAGGGTTCACTGAAGCTTTCTTT.

Of note for this clone: In the same sample, other DNA sequences code for this CDR3. The chain joins TRBV7-3 to TRBJ1-2; 9 nucleotides agree with TRBD1. This CDR3 comprises 13 residues. The ends lost 5 bases at V and 4 bases at J; junction bases unmatched: 2. Per germline, CDR1 SGHTA and CDR2 FQGTGA. CDR3 sequence (DNA): TGTGCCAGCAGCCTGGGACAGGGCTATGGCTACACCTTC. Translated: CASSLGQGYGYTF.

The V call is TRBV11-2, the J call TRBJ2-7; no clear D gene. The CDR3 covers 15 residues. The germline V gene has CDR1 SGHAT and CDR2 FQNNGV. The V end was cut by 1 base, the J end by 1 base, with 11 bases between. In nucleotides, the CDR3 is TGTGCCAGCAGCTTAGGCTCACAGAGATCCTACGAGCAGTACTTC. Translated: CASSLGSQRSYEQYF.

V is TRBV4-2 and J is TRBJ2-1; weak D call: TRBD2 (5 bases). Looked up from germline, CDR1 is LGHNA and CDR2 is YNFKEQ. CDR3 length: 17 residues. V lost 0 bases to trimming and J lost 5 bases, with 17 bases between them. Written as DNA, the CDR3 is TGTGCCAGCAGCCAAGATGGCGGCACGGGAACGGACAATGAGCAGTTCTTC. Its translation: CASSQDGGTGTDNEQFF.

This rearrangement joins TRBV5-8 to TRBJ1-4; possible D gene TRBD1, 5 bases. The V end lost 4 bases, the J end lost 5 bases, and 18 bases lay between the germline ends. The CDR3 runs 16 residues. CDR1 and CDR2 from the germline V gene are SGHTS and YDEGEE. The CDR3 loop reads CASSTRAAGMNEKLFF. The CDR3 nucleotides read TGTGCCAGCAGCACCAGGGCGGCAGGGATGAATGAAAAACTGTTTTTT.

The rearrangement links TRBV5-4 to TRBJ2-1; the D gene is possibly TRBD1 (6 bases). Germline lookup yields CDR1 SGHNT and CDR2 YYREEE (reference sequence). V shed 0 bases and J shed 4 bases, with 11 bases lying between them. The length of the CDR3 is 15 residues. The CDR3 nucleotides are TGTGCCAGCAGCTTGGGACAGGCACGATACAATGAGCAGTTCTTC. The encoded protein is CASSLGQARYNEQFF. The entire variable domain, with the rest obtained from reference TRBV5-4 and TRBJ2-1, is as follows: ETGVTQSPTHLIKTRGQQVTLRCSSQSGHNTVSWYQQALGQGPQFIFQYYREEENGRGNFPPRFSGLQFPNYSSELNVNALELDDSALYLCASSLGQARYNEQFFGPGTRLTVL.

The genes are TRBV19 and TRBJ2-2, with 8 bases fitting TRBD1. The CDR3 is 16 residues long. Germline assignment: CDR1 LNHDA and CDR2 SQIVND (reference sequence). V dropped 1 base and J dropped 1; count of bases not matched to a gene: 2. The CDR3 DNA reads TGTGCCAGTAGTATAGGACAGGGGCAGAACACCGGGGAGCTGTTTTTT. Protein sequence: CASSIGQGQNTGELFF. The full variable domain, its missing parts supplied by reference TRBV19 and TRBJ2-2, is DGGITQSPKYLFRKEGQNVTLSCEQNLNHDAMYWYRQDPGQGLRLIYYSQIVNDFQKGDIAEGYSVSREKKESFPLTVTSAQKNPTAFYLCASSIGQGQNTGELFFGEGSRLTVL.

This chain joins TRBV18 and TRBJ2-5, with D perhaps matching TRBD2 (5 bases). The CDR3 totals 14 residues. The V end lost 3 bases, the J end lost 5 bases, and 13 bases lay between the germline ends. Germline-derived CDR1 and CDR2 are KGHSH and LQKENI. The CDR3 region is CASSPPARVETQYF. CDR3 DNA: TGTGCCAGCTCACCCCCCGCGCGGGTGGAGACCCAGTACTTC.